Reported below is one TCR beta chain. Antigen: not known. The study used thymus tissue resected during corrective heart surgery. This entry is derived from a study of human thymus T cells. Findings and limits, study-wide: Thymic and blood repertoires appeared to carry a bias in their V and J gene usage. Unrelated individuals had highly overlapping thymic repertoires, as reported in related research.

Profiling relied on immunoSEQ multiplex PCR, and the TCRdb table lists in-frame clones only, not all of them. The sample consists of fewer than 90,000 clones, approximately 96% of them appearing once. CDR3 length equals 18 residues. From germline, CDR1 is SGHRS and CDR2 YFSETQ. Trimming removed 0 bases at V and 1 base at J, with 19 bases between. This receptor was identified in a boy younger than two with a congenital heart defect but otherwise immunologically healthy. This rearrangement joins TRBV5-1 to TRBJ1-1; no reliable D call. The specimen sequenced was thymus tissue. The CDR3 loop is CASSLDPFARPGNTEAFF. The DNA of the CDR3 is TGCGCCAGCAGCTTGGATCCCTTTGCCAGGCCTGGGAACACTGAAGCTTTCTTT.